The present T cell receptor beta chain was sequenced within a study of blood T cells in healthy people across ages. Investigators took around 10 milliliters of peripheral blood from every donor. Overall study results and limits: Versus aged donors, long-lived donors had higher diversity and more naive CD4+ cells.

V shed 5 bases and J shed 9 bases, with 22 bases lying between them. Per germline, CDR1 SNHLY and CDR2 FYNNEI. The CDR3 has 15 residues. A few counts support this clonotype. Its specificity is not known. Together with a sample-barcoded 5' primer, a J-beta primer mix was included in a second PCR lasting roughly 6 to 12 cycles. TCRdb re-called the 5' RACE reads through MiXCR, storing one row per CDR3 protein. Of hundreds of thousands of distinct CDR3 sequences in the sample, roughly 64% were seen once. The sequenced sample consisted of blood. The V gene is TRBV2, the J gene TRBJ1-2, with a possible D match to TRBD1 (6 bases). This TCR was recovered from a man aged 30 to 39 in good health. DNA of the CDR3: TGTGCCAGCAGTCTGGTGACAGGCGCTGGGGGTAGCTACACCTTC. It yields the protein CASSLVTGAGGSYTF. The variable domain in full, completed from reference TRBV2 and TRBJ1-2, reads EPEVTQTPSHQVTQMGQEVILRCVPISNHLYFYWYRQILGQKVEFLVSFYNNEISEKSEIFDDQFSVERPDGSNFTLKIRSTKLEDSAMYFCASSLVTGAGGSYTFGSGTRLTVV.